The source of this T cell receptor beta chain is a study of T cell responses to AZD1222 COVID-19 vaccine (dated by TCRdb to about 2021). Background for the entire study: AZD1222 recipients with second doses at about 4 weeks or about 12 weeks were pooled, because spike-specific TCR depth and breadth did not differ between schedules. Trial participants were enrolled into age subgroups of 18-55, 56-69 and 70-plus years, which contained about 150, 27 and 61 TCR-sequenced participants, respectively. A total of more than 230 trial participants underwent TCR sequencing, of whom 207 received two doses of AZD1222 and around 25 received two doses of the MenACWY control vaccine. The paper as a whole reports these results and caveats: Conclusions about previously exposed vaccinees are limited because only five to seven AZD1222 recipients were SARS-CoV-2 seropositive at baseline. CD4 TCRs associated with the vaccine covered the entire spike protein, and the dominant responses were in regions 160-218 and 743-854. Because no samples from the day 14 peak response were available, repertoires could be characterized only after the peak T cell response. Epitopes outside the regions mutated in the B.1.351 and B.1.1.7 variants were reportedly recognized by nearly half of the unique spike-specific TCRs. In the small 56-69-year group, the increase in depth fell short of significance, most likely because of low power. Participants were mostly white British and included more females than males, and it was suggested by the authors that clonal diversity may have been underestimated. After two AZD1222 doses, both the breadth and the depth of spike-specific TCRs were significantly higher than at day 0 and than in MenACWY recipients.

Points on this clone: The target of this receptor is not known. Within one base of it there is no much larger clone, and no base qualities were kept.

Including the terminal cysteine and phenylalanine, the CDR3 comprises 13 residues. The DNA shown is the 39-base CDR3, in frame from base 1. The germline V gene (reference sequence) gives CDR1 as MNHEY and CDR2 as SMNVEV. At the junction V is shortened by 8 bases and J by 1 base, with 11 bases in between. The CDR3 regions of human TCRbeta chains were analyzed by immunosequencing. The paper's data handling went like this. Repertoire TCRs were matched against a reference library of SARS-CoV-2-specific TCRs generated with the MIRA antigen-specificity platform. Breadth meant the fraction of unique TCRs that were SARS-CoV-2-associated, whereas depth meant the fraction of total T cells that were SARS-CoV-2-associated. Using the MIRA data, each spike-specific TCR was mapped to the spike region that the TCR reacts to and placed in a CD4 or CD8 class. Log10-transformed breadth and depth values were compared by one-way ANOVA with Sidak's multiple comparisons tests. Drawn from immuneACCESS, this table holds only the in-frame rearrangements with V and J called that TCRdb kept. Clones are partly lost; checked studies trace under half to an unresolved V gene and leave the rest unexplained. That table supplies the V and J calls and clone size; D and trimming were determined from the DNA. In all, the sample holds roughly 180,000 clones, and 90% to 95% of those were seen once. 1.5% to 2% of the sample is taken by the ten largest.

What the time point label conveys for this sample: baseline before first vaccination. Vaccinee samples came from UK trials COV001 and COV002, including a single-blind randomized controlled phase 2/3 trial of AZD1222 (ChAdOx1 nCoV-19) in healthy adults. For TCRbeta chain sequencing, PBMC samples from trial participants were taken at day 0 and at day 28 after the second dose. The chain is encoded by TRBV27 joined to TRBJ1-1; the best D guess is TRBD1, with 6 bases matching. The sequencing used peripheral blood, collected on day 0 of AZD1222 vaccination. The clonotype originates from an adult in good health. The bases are TGTGCCAGCGGACCGACAGGGAACACTGAAGCTTTCTTT. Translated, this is CASGPTGNTEAFF.